This T cell receptor (beta chain) is drawn from a study of identical twins. cDNA carried unique molecular identifiers, and a universal primer site was added by template switching. TCRdb independently ran MiXCR on the 5' RACE reads; one entry per CDR3 protein. The sample yields a few hundred thousand distinct CDR3 sequences, about 8.9% seen once. The same sample was also studied in work on yellow fever vaccine responses in identical twins.

The sequence derives from a woman aged 18-29 years in good health. Sequenced material: CD8+ T cells sorted from blood.

CDR3 in amino acids: CASSQTLLPGLPPYEQYF. CDR3 in DNA: TGTGCCAGCAGCCAGACCCTACTTCCGGGACTACCACCCTACGAGCAGTACTTC. The chain employs TRBV3-1 and TRBJ2-7, with 7 bases that match TRBD2. V dropped 3 bases and J dropped 2; count of bases not matched to a gene: 16. The CDR3 runs 18 residues. From germline, CDR1 is LGHDT and CDR2 YNNKEL (reference sequence).